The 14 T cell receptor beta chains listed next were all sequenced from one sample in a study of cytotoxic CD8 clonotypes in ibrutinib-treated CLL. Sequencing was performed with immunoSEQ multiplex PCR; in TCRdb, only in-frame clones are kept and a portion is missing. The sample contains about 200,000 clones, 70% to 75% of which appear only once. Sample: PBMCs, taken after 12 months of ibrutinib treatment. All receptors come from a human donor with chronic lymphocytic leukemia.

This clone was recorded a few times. The CDR3 bases are TGTGCCAGCAGCTTTACGACAGGGCGAGGCACTGAAGCTTTCTTT. Translating gives CASSFTTGRGTEAFF. V and J are TRBV9 and TRBJ1-1; TRBD1 matches 7 bases. Germline values: CDR1 SGDLS, CDR2 YYNGEE. The CDR3 has 15 amino acids. J gave up 4 bases and V 4 bases, and 10 bases lay outside the gene matches.

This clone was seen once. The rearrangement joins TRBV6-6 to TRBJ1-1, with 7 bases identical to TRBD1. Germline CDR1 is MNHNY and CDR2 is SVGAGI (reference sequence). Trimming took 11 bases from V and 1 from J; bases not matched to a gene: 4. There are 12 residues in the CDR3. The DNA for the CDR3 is TGTGCCTATGGGGACAGGAACACTGAAGCTTTCTTT. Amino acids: CAYGDRNTEAFF.

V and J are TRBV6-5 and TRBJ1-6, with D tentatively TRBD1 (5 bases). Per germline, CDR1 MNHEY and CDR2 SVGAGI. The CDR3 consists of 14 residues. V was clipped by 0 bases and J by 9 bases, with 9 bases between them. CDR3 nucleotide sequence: TGTGCCAGCAGTTACTCTCTAAGGGGTTCACCCCTCCACTTT. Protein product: CASSYSLRGSPLHF.

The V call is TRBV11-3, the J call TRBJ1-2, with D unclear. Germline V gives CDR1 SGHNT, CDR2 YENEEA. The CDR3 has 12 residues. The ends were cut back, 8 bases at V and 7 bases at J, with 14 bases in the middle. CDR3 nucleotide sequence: TGTGCCAGCGCGATCGGTCCGGGTGGCTACACCTTC. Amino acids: CASAIGPGGYTF.

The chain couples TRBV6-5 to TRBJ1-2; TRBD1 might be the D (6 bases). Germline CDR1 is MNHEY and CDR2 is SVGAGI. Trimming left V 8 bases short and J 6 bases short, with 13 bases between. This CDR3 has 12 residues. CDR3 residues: CASGTQGNGYTF. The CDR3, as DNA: TGTGCCAGCGGCACACAGGGCAATGGCTACACCTTC.

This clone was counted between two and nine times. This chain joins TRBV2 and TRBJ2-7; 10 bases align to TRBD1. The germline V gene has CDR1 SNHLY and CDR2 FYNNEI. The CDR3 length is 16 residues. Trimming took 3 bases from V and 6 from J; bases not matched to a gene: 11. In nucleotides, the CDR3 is TGTGCCAGCAGTGAGAGAAGGACAGGGGGGGGATCCGAGCAGTACTTC. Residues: CASSERRTGGGSEQYF.

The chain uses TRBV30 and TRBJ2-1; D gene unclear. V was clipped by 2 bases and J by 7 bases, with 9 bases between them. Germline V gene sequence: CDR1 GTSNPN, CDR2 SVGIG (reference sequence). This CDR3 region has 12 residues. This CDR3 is CAWSRTVNEQFF. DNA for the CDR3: TGTGCCTGGAGTCGGACCGTAAATGAGCAGTTCTTC.

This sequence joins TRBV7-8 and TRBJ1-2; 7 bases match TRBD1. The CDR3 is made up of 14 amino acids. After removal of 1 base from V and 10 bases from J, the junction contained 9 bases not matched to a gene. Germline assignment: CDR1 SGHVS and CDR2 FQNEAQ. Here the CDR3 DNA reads TGTGCCAGCAGCTTAGGGGGACAGCCCTCCTACTACACCTTC. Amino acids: CASSLGGQPSYYTF.

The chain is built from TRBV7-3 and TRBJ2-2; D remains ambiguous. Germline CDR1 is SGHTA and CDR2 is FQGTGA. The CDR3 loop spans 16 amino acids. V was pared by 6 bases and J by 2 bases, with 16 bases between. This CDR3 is CASRTKAEINTGELFF. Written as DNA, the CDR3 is TGTGCCAGCAGGACGAAGGCGGAAATAAACACCGGGGAGCTGTTTTTT. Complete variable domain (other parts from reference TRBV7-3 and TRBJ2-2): GAGVSQTPSNKVTEKGKYVELRCDPISGHTALYWYRQSLGQGPEFLIYFQGTGAADDSGLPNDRFFAVRPEGSVSTLKIQRTERGDSAVYLCASRTKAEINTGELFFGEGSRLTVL.

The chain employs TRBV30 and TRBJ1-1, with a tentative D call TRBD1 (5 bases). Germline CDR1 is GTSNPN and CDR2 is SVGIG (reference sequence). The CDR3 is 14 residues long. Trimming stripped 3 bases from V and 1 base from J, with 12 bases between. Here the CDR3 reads CAWSAGTGNTEAFF. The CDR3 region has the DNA TGTGCCTGGAGCGCTGGGACCGGGAACACTGAAGCTTTCTTT.

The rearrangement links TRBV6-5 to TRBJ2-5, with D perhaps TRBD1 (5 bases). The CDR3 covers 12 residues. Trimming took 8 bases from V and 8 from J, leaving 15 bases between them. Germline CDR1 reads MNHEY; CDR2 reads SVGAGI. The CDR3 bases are TGTGCCAGCGGACAAATTCCCGGTACCCAGTACTTC. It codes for CASGQIPGTQYF.

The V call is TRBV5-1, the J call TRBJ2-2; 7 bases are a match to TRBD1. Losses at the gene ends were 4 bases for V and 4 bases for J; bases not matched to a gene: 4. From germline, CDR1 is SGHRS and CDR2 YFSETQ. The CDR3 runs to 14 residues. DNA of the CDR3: TGCGCCAGCAGCCCCGGGACAGCCACCGGGGAGCTGTTTTTT. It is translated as CASSPGTATGELFF.

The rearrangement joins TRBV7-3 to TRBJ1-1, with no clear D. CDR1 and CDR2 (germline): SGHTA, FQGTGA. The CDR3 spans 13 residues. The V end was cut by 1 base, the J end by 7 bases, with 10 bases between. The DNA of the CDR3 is TGTGCCAGCAGCTTAAGTCTCTTAGGTGAAGCTTTCTTT. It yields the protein CASSLSLLGEAFF.

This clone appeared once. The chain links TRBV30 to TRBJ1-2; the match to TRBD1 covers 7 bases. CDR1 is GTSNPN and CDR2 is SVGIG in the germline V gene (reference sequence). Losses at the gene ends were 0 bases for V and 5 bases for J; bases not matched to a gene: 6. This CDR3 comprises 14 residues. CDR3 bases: TGTGCCTGGAGTGTTAACAGGGGATTTTATGGCTACACCTTC. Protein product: CAWSVNRGFYGYTF.